The 5 T cell receptor beta chains listed next were all sequenced from one sample in a study of T-cell reconstitution after alpha-beta-depleted transplantation in children. Molecular barcoding with unique molecular identifiers was used for the TCRbeta library. MiXCR was run by TCRdb on the PCR reads, yielding one entry per CDR3 protein. In the table there are hundreds of thousands of distinct CDR3 sequences, around 13% of which are singletons. The sample consisted of PBMCs from the stem cell graft donor, taken from the stem cell graft. These receptor sequences come from a human donor who donated a stem cell graft to a child with acute lymphoblastic leukemia.

This clonotype has a count of ten or more. This chain connects TRBV3-1 to TRBJ2-3; the match to TRBD2 covers 11 bases. Germline V gene sequence: CDR1 LGHDT, CDR2 YNNKEL (reference sequence). V was pared by 3 bases and J by 5 bases, with 7 bases of the junction left unmatched. The length of the CDR3 is 16 residues. CDR3 in DNA: TGTGCCAGCAGCCACTTAGCGGGAGGGTCGGAAGATACGCAGTATTTT. Protein product: CASSHLAGGSEDTQYF.

This clonotype was counted ten times or more. This chain uses TRBV28 with TRBJ2-7; the match to TRBD1 covers 7 bases. Germline CDR1 MDHEN, CDR2 SYDVKM. The CDR3 loop spans 14 amino acids. V lost 5 bases to trimming and J lost 0 bases; unmatched junction nucleotides: 4. This CDR3 reads CASSPRDSSYEQYF. CDR3 coding DNA: TGTGCCAGCAGTCCCCGGGACAGCTCCTACGAGCAGTACTTC.

This clonotype occurred many times. The genes are TRBV5-1 and TRBJ2-7; D uncertain. The CDR3 totals 14 residues. Deletions cut 0 bases from V and 1 base from J, with 8 bases between. Per germline, CDR1 SGHRS and CDR2 YFSETQ. The CDR3 reads CASSLAGRSYEQYF. The CDR3 DNA reads TGCGCCAGCAGCTTGGCCGGCAGATCCTACGAGCAGTACTTC.

This clonotype was observed at least ten times. The chain's CDR3 is CASSLGGPSGANVLTF. CDR3 DNA: TGTGCCAGCAGCCTAGGAGGGCCCTCTGGGGCCAACGTCCTGACTTTC. The chain combines TRBV12-3 or TRBV12-4 with TRBJ2-6; the D gene is possibly TRBD2 (6 bases). This CDR3 is 16 amino acids long. V lost 6 bases to trimming and J lost 0 bases, with 12 bases between them.

The sample holds many counts of this clonotype. The V and J genes are TRBV29-1 and TRBJ2-2; D ambiguous. Germline CDR1 is SQVTM and CDR2 is ANQGSEA. The CDR3 has 13 residues. V was pared by 5 bases and J by 0 bases, with 7 bases between. The CDR3 bases are TGCAGCGTTAGGCCAGCGAACACCGGGGAGCTGTTTTTT. This gives the protein CSVRPANTGELFF.